The T cell receptor (beta chain) described here comes from a study of blood T cell repertoires in COVID-19 (dated by TCRdb to 2020 to 2021). For the study in its entirety: Samples from collaborators originated in the United States, Italy and Spain and spanned both the acute and convalescent phases of COVID-19. HLA class I and class II types, where available, came from metadata supplied by the sample provider rather than from assay-based typing. Subjects who had been exposed to COVID-19, were actively infected with it, or had recovered from it provided the deeply sampled blood TCRbeta repertoires that made up the dataset. The repertoires were released in a freely available public database intended as a resource for research on the immune response to SARS-CoV-2. Samples were obtained from the ongoing ImmuneRACE study (first 160 participants) and from 1,254 subjects provided by 6 global collaborators. The prospective study material was composed of cDNA or gDNA derived from T cells, B-cell-depleted T cells, or PBMCs. Sample metadata almost always included a de-identified subject ID, COVID-19 status, age in years and sex. What the research found in general, with its limitations: The quantity of clinical and demographic metadata differed by source and by participant and was supplied without curation.

Comment on this clone: It has no known antigen specificity. No base quality values were provided; no much bigger clone lies one nucleotide off.

The germline V gene (reference sequence) supplies CDR1 SGHNT and CDR2 YYREEE. The CDR3 runs 13 residues from the cysteine to the phenylalanine. CDR3 DNA is the only sequence kept; it has 39 bases, read in frame from the first base. Trimming at the junction amounts to 2 bases on V and 3 bases on J, and the germline ends lie 8 bases apart. TCRbeta CDR3 regions were amplified from genomic DNA using the immunoSEQ Assay, a bias-controlled multiplex PCR. The study's own analysis went as follows. The number of nucleated cells in each sample was estimated from the amplification of reference gene primers within the assay. To quantify the absolute abundance of each unique TCRbeta CDR3 rearrangement, sequence reads were collapsed and filtered. For each sample, productive Simpson clonality was calculated as the square root of Simpson's diversity index over productive rearrangements. The table comes from immuneACCESS by way of TCRdb, which keeps in-frame sequences with V and J called. Part of the clones is missing from these tables; in studies checked, under half for an unresolved V gene and the rest for unknown reasons. V and J calls and clone size are given by that table; D and trimming were obtained from the DNA. Present in this sample are more than 110,000 clones, roughly 80% of which were seen just once. Less than 4% of the sample belongs to the ten largest clones.

The collaborating institutions used their own protocols to collect whole blood in K2EDTA tubes. For TCRbeta analysis, collaborators shipped samples as frozen whole blood, isolated PBMCs, or DNA extracted from either of those sample types. The chain is assembled from TRBV5-4 and TRBJ1-2, with no reliable assignment of the D segment. Sequences were obtained from peripheral blood. The source is a woman aged 60-75 years with acute or convalescent COVID-19. The nucleotides read TGTGCCAGCAGCTTTCCGCAGGACTATGGCTACACCTTC. This sequence encodes CASSFPQDYGYTF.